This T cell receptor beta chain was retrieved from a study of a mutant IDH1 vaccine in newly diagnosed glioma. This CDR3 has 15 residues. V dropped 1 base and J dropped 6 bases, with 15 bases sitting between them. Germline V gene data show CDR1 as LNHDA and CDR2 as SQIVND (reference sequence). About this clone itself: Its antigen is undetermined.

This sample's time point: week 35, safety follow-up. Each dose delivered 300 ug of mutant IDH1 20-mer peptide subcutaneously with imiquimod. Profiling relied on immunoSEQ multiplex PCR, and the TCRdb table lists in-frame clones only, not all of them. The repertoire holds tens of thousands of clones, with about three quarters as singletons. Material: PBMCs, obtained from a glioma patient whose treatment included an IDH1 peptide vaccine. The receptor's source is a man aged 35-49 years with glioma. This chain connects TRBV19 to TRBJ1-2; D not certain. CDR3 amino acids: CASSIAAARGDGYTF. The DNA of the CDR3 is TGTGCCAGTAGTATAGCCGCAGCCCGGGGTGATGGCTACACCTTC.